Detailed here is one TCR beta chain. Its target antigen remains unknown. The sample holds no much larger clone one base away, and base qualities are not on file. This sample was taken from a study of cytomegalovirus exposure and HLA in healthy donors (dated by TCRdb to 2017 to 2019). With regard to the full study: An earlier analysis of approximately 590 of the donors reported more than 250 Gb of sequence data and roughly 110 million unique TCR beta sequences from roughly 200 million T cells. Approximately 310 gigabases of sequencing data and tens of millions of unique TCR sequences were included in an early release covering several hundred HLA-typed donors. Among the roughly 400 genotyped donors, approximately 77% belonged to the genetic ancestry cluster associated with self-reported Caucasian donors. The study aimed to test whether signatures of past pathogen exposure could be identified by cataloging public T cell receptors. Using immunosequencing, the study profiled T cell repertoires from fewer than 700 subjects and related those repertoires to cytomegalovirus serostatus. A separate validation cohort of some 130 different subjects was used in addition to the approximately 700-subject first cohort. To predict cytomegalovirus infection status, the study brought together high-throughput TCR immunosequencing, statistical association of individual TCRs with disease status, and machine learning. A later analysis re-examined previously published TCR beta repertoires from over 500 donors and added high-resolution HLA genotyping to investigate patterns of TCR occurrence. In the later analysis, no new phenotypic data were used to find candidate immune exposures; instead, reliance was placed on TCR beta sequences and their occurrence across donors. An earlier analysis of 587 of the donors applied high-throughput TCR beta sequencing to assess whether each TCR beta V gene segment acted as functional or pseudogenic. Alongside the repertoire data, information on donor age, sex, ethnicity and CMV serostatus was compiled. A later genetic analysis took genome-wide SNP genotypes for about three fifths of the 666 donors and used that subset as a discovery cohort. All discovery cohort repertoires had been generated on a single sequencing platform. HLA typing included class I and class II loci at four-digit resolution. The number of typed donors differed by locus: roughly 620-630 for A, B, C, DRB1 and DQB1; 522 for DQA1; over 600 for DPA1; and roughly 450 for DPB1. Roughly five DR-DQ haplotypes were handled as single units for association and clustering because linkage in the cohort was strong. Across about 370 genotyped donors of the cohort, an average of about 240,000 unique TCR beta nucleotide sequences per donor were sequenced, and approximately 19% of those sequences were non-productive. Broader findings and caveats from the paper: A cluster of highly shared sequence variants was judged likely to represent a technical artifact of the sequencing pipeline. In vitro tests confirmed that a few of the cytomegalovirus-associated TCR beta chains recognize cytomegalovirus antigens. Because some donors lacked HLA typing at each locus, the association tests relied only on the typed subset. In a later analysis, most CMV-associated TCR beta chains were found to appear HLA-restricted, with HLA associations seemingly driven largely by CMV exposure. A later genetic analysis associated a missense DCLRE1C variant with V-gene and J-gene trimming of TCR beta chains, and an independent cohort replicated the association. The 87-base-pair reads could not distinguish some IMGT-functional V segments, including TRBV6-2 and TRBV6-3, so those segments were excluded. This cohort had only TCR beta chains sequenced, and the lack of alpha or paired-chain data limited which features could be detected. Presence/absence analyses assumed roughly uniform sequencing depth across donors, an assumption that may not hold. According to a later analysis, parvovirus B19, influenza, CMV and Epstein-Barr virus appeared linked to several top co-occurrence clusters. An earlier analysis of around 540 of the donors showed that most TCR beta V segments appeared in productive rearrangements either about 87% or about 30% of the time, which broadly matched IMGT annotations. Linkage disequilibrium might explain the correlated functional status among segregating V segments, but an unknown experimental factor could not be excluded. While some public TCRs were present in many individuals, most TCR sequences turned up only very rarely across donors. The classifier was reported to diagnose cytomegalovirus status with high specificity and sensitivity in both the original cohort and the validation cohort. Compared with the roughly 700-donor mean, donors in an Asian-associated ancestry cluster had fewer N-insertions in productive TCRs, according to a later genetic analysis. A further reported finding was that TCR beta sequences accurately predicted the HLA-A and HLA-B alleles for most subjects in the first cohort. In a later analysis, TCR association rates were found to vary across HLA loci, with the most associated TCRs seen for DRB1 alleles and the fewest for HLA-C alleles. The study gave a list of 150 to 200 TCR beta chains associated with cytomegalovirus. For the cohort, immune exposure information was limited to CMV serostatus. When HLA alleles, especially DR and DQ, strongly co-occurred, attributing TCR associations to individual alleles was difficult. According to the authors, the approach could potentially be generalized to other disease states and immunological phenotypes. A later analysis found that HLA-associated TCR beta chains were more clonally expanded and had lower generation probabilities than equally common non-associated chains. Specific HLA alleles were associated with 18,000 or so TCR beta sequences at a false discovery rate of 0.05 in a later analysis. Because counts were too low, some 16 rarely observed V segments, including chromosome 9 orphons, were excluded from the earlier analysis of roughly 580 of the donors.

The cohort comprised some 730 healthy bone marrow donors. All cohort members were sampled while nominally healthy, although unrecorded immune exposures were likely present. The donor tested CMV seropositive, placing the donor among the 310 or so seropositive members of the cohort. Each donor provided a peripheral blood sample, and peripheral blood mononuclear cells were used for TCR beta sequencing. The Qiagen DNeasy Blood Extraction Kit was used to extract genomic DNA from the blood cell samples. Reading the germline V gene gives CDR1 LGHNA and CDR2 YSLEER. The CDR3 numbers 17 residues from cysteine through phenylalanine. Only the CDR3 region is kept as DNA, spanning 51 bases read in frame from base 1. Trimming at the junction amounts to 0 bases on V and 3 bases on J, and the germline ends lie 15 bases apart. The library was prepared using the immunoSEQ multiplex PCR assay. A mixture of 60 forward primers for TCR Vbeta segments and 13 reverse primers for TCR Jbeta segments was used in the multiplex PCR. Amplification of the CDR3 region of rearranged TCR beta genes was performed with a multiplex PCR assay on genomic DNA. On the Illumina HiSeq System, the amplified TCR beta libraries were sequenced as 87-base-pair reads. Regarding the original processing steps: In a later analysis, 70 million to 95 million unique TCR beta chains were counted across the 650 to 700 repertoires, and approximately 9.9 million of these chains were shared by at least two donors. To remove PCR and sequencing errors, raw reads were error-corrected and collapsed into unique sequences using a nearest-neighbor algorithm that merged closely related sequences. V, D and J gene segments were assigned by aligning CDR3 sequences to IMGT reference sequences. For a sequence to be retained, a match of at least six nucleotides was required to both a V gene segment and a J gene segment. A rearrangement counted as productive if the CDR3 had no stop codons and remained in frame with V and J, and every other rearrangement counted as non-productive. CDR3 was defined by IMGT convention, running from the second conserved V-encoded cysteine to the conserved J-encoded phenylalanine. Sequences without an unambiguous match to a single V gene segment were excluded from the earlier analysis of 450 to 750 of the donors. In an earlier analysis of more than 500 of the donors, a V segment was called functional when productive rearrangements were above 56.7%, and segregating when the standard deviation between donors exceeded 5%. A statistical classification framework was developed to diagnose cytomegalovirus status using the catalog of TCR beta chain sequences. In a later analysis, V and J genes were assigned by comparing TCR nucleotide sequences against IMGT/GENE-DB human TR gene sequences. A later analysis assigned CDR3 sequences and most-parsimonious VDJ recombination scenarios with the TCRdist pipeline. In a later analysis, every TCR beta chain was defined by the combination of its CDR3 amino acid sequence and its V-gene family, and reads without a unique V-gene family were dropped. In a later analysis, 450 to 600 highly shared, low-generation-probability nucleotide sequences were removed to address suspected cross-contamination and a sequencing artifact. In a later analysis, a clonal expansion index for each public chain was calculated from normalized within-repertoire ranks of inferred template counts. A later analysis computed generation probabilities with a VDJ recombination model fitted to out-of-frame rearrangements, and checked the results against IGoR. Hypergeometric tests were used in a later analysis to score TCR-TCR, TCR-HLA and TCR-CMV co-occurrence, with a repertoire-size bias correction applied to the TCR pairs. False discovery rates were estimated in a later analysis by permuting HLA or CMV assignments 20 times. A later analysis grouped co-occurring TCRs with DBSCAN, adding TCRdist sequence similarity when clustering within HLA-allele-positive subsets. Repertoires with fewer than 30,000 or more than 120,000 public chains were left out of co-occurrence clustering, as were a handful of repertoires with anomalous nucleotide sharing. TCRdb mirrors the immuneACCESS table, restricted to in-frame sequences. Some clones are absent from its copies; in checked studies, under half trace to an unresolved V gene, and the reason for the others is unknown. V and J calls and clone size are those listed in that table; D and trimming were worked out from the DNA. This sample lists about 160,000 clones; roughly 80% were detected once. The ten biggest clones cover approximately 1.6% of the sample.

The sequenced sample consisted of PBMCs. The receptor's source is a girl aged 10 to 17 in good health and CMV-seropositive. The sequence is built from TRBV4-3 and TRBJ1-5, with a tentative D gene TRBD1 over 6 matching bases. Here the CDR3 is given as CASSQEKGQGNNQPQHF. The DNA sequence is given as TGCGCCAGCAGCCAAGAAAAGGGGCAGGGGAACAATCAGCCCCAGCATTTT.